This TCR beta chain was observed in a study of Ad26.COV2.S vaccination and SARS-CoV-2 variants. The treatment: 15 to 20 received Ad26.COV2.S at low or high dose, single or two shots; about 5 received placebo; per-sample allocation not given. Day 63 after the first vaccine or placebo injection was the time point for sampling. Profiled with immunoSEQ multiplex PCR; TCRdb holds only in-frame clones, not every one. The sample yields hundreds of thousands of clones, around 89% seen once. The origin of this receptor is a person aged 18-60 years who received the Ad26.COV2.S COVID-19 vaccine or a placebo. The specimen was peripheral blood, collected in a trial of Ad26.COV2.S vaccine versus placebo.

The CDR3 region is CASSPRDRVYEQYF. The CDR3, as DNA: TGTGCCAGCAGTCCCAGGGACAGGGTGTACGAGCAGTACTTC. The rearrangement uses TRBV3-1 (or the pseudogene TRBV3-2) and TRBJ2-7; the match to TRBD1 covers 9 bases. CDR1 is LGHDT, CDR2 YNNKEL, per germline (reference sequence). The CDR3 totals 14 residues. Unmatched junction bases numbered 7, after V lost 6 bases and J lost 4 bases.